These T cell receptor beta chains were read from a single sample in a study of blood T cell repertoires in COVID-19. Sequencing was performed with immunoSEQ multiplex PCR; in TCRdb, only in-frame clones are kept and a portion is missing. The data hold 250,000 to 350,000 clones, with 84% observed a single time. Sequenced input: peripheral blood. The receptor source for this set is a human donor with COVID-19, enrolled during active disease. The donor label of this sample is uncertain. Each CDR3 is given with its conserved first and last residue. Each record gives: CDR3 length, V gene, CDR3 protein.

cdr3_length: 16
v_call: TRBV27
cdr3_aa: CASSLSPGSSNSPLHF

cdr3_length: 16
v_call: TRBV5-1
cdr3_aa: CASSLTGTSVRDTQYF

cdr3_length: 13
v_call: TRBV3-1/TRBV3-2
cdr3_aa: CASKLASSYEQYF

cdr3_length: 14
v_call: TRBV6-5
cdr3_aa: CASSYSRGGEGYTF

cdr3_length: 15
v_call: TRBV7-2
cdr3_aa: CASSLGLDSSGELFF

cdr3_length: 18
v_call: TRBV4-1
cdr3_aa: CASSQVLAGGAGKETQYF

cdr3_length: 15
v_call: TRBV10-3
cdr3_aa: CAISAGNQINQPQHF

cdr3_length: 12
v_call: TRBV11-2
cdr3_aa: CASSFGGNTIYF

cdr3_length: 12
v_call: TRBV12-3/TRBV12-4
cdr3_aa: CASSPYSGGYTF

cdr3_length: 17
v_call: TRBV18
cdr3_aa: CASSGGTGGSANQPQHF

cdr3_length: 14
v_call: TRBV7-3
cdr3_aa: CASSLGQGQETQYF

cdr3_length: 16
v_call: TRBV7-8
cdr3_aa: CASSPLREGGVYGYTF

cdr3_length: 14
v_call: TRBV5-1
cdr3_aa: CASSLGGTIYEQYF

cdr3_length: 14
v_call: TRBV30
cdr3_aa: CAWLRLASYNEQFF

cdr3_length: 13
v_call: TRBV27
cdr3_aa: CASRGQGRNIQYF